Listed here are 26 T cell receptor beta chains from one sample, sequenced in a study of T cells in Graves' hyperthyroidism and ophthalmopathy. RNA transcripts provided the source from which TCR beta CDR3 regions were amplified. A set of HTBI primers served as the primers for a first-round RT-PCR of the TCR CDR3. Each CDR3 protein is one row after TCRdb ran MiXCR on the multiplex PCR reads. Counted here are some 360,000 distinct CDR3 sequences, approximately 15% occurring once; the ten biggest clones make up 9.5% to 12%. Sequenced input: blood. The receptor set was obtained from a woman in her fifties or sixties with Graves' hyperthyroidism.

This clonotype was observed at least ten times. The chain employs TRBV20-1 and TRBJ1-1; D unresolved. Deletions cut 6 bases from V and 1 base from J, with 15 bases between. This CDR3 comprises 14 residues. The germline gives CDR1 DFQATT, CDR2 SNEGSKA (reference sequence). CDR3 sequence: CSAIRAAGNTEAFF. In DNA, the CDR3 is TGCAGTGCCATCCGGGCTGCCGGGAACACTGAAGCTTTCTTT.

The table lists this clonotype with a few counts. The chain carries TRBV5-1 and TRBJ2-5; 12 bases agree with TRBD1. The trim removed 4 bases at V and 1 base at J, leaving 14 bases unmatched. This CDR3 has 19 amino acids. Germline V CDR1 and CDR2: SGHRS, YFSETQ. The CDR3 region is CASSGTGGRHAPIQETQYF. The DNA of the CDR3 is TGCGCCAGCAGCGGGACAGGGGGCCGACATGCCCCCATCCAAGAGACCCAGTACTTC. The whole variable domain, filled in from reference TRBV5-1 and TRBJ2-5, reads KAGVTQTPRYLIKTRGQQVTLSCSPISGHRSVSWYQQTPGQGLQFLFEYFSETQRNKGNFPGRFSGRQFSNSRSEMNVSTLELGDSALYLCASSGTGGRHAPIQETQYFGPGTRLLVL.

This clonotype was observed at least ten times. This chain links TRBV6-2 or TRBV6-3 with TRBJ2-5, with 9 bases fitting TRBD2. This CDR3 region has 14 residues. Trimming took 7 bases from V and 2 from J; bases not matched to a gene: 5. Germline CDR1 MNHEY, CDR2 SVGEGT. The CDR3 DNA reads TGTGCCAGCAAAGCTAGCGGGGATCAAGAGACCCAGTACTTC. The encoded protein is CASKASGDQETQYF.

This clonotype was seen only a few times. The V and J genes are TRBV5-1 and TRBJ2-2; no definite D call. Looked up from germline, CDR1 is SGHRS and CDR2 is YFSETQ. The CDR3 covers 11 residues. V shed 2 bases and J shed 9 bases, with 5 bases lying between them. CDR3 protein: CASSFDRELFF. For the CDR3, the DNA is TGCGCCAGCAGCTTTGATAGGGAGCTGTTTTTT. The entire variable domain, with the rest obtained from reference TRBV5-1 and TRBJ2-2, is as follows: KAGVTQTPRYLIKTRGQQVTLSCSPISGHRSVSWYQQTPGQGLQFLFEYFSETQRNKGNFPGRFSGRQFSNSRSEMNVSTLELGDSALYLCASSFDRELFFGEGSRLTVL.

At least ten counts were recorded for this clonotype. The chain has TRBV24-1 and TRBJ2-1; 7 nucleotides match TRBD1. V lost 5 bases and J lost 5; bases outside the gene matches: 14. The germline V gene has CDR1 KGHDR and CDR2 SFDVKD. CDR3 length: 17 residues. The CDR3 region is CATSGPRGQSTNNEQFF. The CDR3 nucleotides are TGTGCCACCAGTGGTCCGAGGGGGCAAAGTACGAACAATGAGCAGTTCTTC.

This clonotype was observed at least ten times. The rearrangement joins TRBV29-1 to TRBJ2-3; 7 positions match TRBD1. The CDR3 runs to 18 residues. Germline values: CDR1 SQVTM, CDR2 ANQGSEA. The junction had 20 bases not matched to a gene; V was cut back by 8 bases and J by 0 bases. The CDR3, as DNA: TGCAGCATAAACCCACTAGAACCCGGGACAGTGAGCACAGATACGCAGTATTTT. Amino acids: CSINPLEPGTVSTDTQYF.

This clonotype was observed at least ten times. The chain couples TRBV20-1 to TRBJ2-7, with 7 bases fitting TRBD2. Trimming cost V 5 bases and J 2 bases; bases outside gene matches: 6. The germline V gene has CDR1 DFQATT and CDR2 SNEGSKA (reference sequence). The CDR3 spans 13 residues. Here the CDR3 DNA reads TGCAGTGCTGCGGGGGACGGTCCCTACGAGCAGTACTTC. It yields the protein CSAAGDGPYEQYF.

This clonotype was detected ten times or more. This chain links TRBV2 with TRBJ1-5, with 8 bases matching TRBD1. CDR3 length: 17 amino acids. V gave up 6 bases and J gave up 3 bases; unmatched junction bases: 13. The germline gives CDR1 SNHLY, CDR2 FYNNEI. CDR3 region: CASSQQGGVWNNQPQHF. In DNA form, the CDR3 reads TGTGCCAGCAGCCAACAGGGGGGGGTATGGAACAATCAGCCCCAGCATTTT.

This clonotype was observed a few times. The chain uses TRBV4-1 and TRBJ2-6, with a tentative D call TRBD1 (6 bases). CDR3 size: 18 residues. The germline CDR1 and CDR2 sequences are MGHRA and YSYEKL. V lost 1 base, J lost 1 base, and 14 bases lay in between. The CDR3 coding sequence is TGCGCCAGCAGCCAAGTTGCAGGGGTTGCGTCTGGGGCCAACGTCCTGACTTTC. Translation gives CASSQVAGVASGANVLTF.

This clonotype occurred many times. V is TRBV27 and J is TRBJ2-7; 10 nucleotides align to TRBD2. J was trimmed by 0 bases and V by 7 bases; bases with no gene match: 3. CDR3 length: 14 residues. Germline-derived CDR1 and CDR2 are MNHEY and SMNVEV (reference sequence). The CDR3: CASTGTSASYEQYF. CDR3 sequence (DNA): TGTGCCAGCACCGGGACTAGCGCCTCCTACGAGCAGTACTTC.

The sample holds many counts of this clonotype. The chain joins TRBV12-3 or TRBV12-4 to TRBJ2-2; tentatively, D is TRBD1 (5 bases). CDR3 length equals 15 residues. V was trimmed by 3 bases and J by 7 bases, leaving 15 bases between them. CDR3 residues: CASSLDRRGIGELFF. The CDR3, as DNA: TGTGCCAGCAGTTTGGACCGAAGGGGAATCGGGGAGCTGTTTTTT.

This clonotype was seen at least ten times. The V call is TRBV29-1, the J call TRBJ1-2; maybe TRBD1 (5 bases). Trimming removed 2 bases from V and 6 bases from J, with 13 bases in between. The CDR3 spans 13 residues. Germline CDR1 reads SQVTM; CDR2 reads ANQGSEA. CDR3 coding DNA: TGCAGCGTTGAATTAGCCAGGGCGGATGGCTACACCTTC. It codes for CSVELARADGYTF.

This clonotype was seen ten or more times. The chain carries TRBV24-1 and TRBJ2-2, with unresolved D. Trimming took off 0 bases at V and 1 base at J, with 5 bases between the two ends. This CDR3 is built from 15 residues. Germline-derived CDR1 and CDR2 are KGHDR and SFDVKD. The CDR3 region is CATSDLWGNTGELFF. In nucleotides, the CDR3 is TGTGCCACCAGTGATTTGTGGGGGAACACCGGGGAGCTGTTTTTT.

This clonotype was recorded many times. The V and J genes are TRBV7-9 and TRBJ2-1; 7 bases agree with TRBD1. The CDR3 covers 18 residues. Unmatched junction bases numbered 14, after V lost 4 bases and J lost 2 bases. CDR1 and CDR2 from the germline V gene are SEHNR and FQNEAQ (reference sequence). The CDR3 is CASSSPLNTGVTYNEQFF. The CDR3 region has the DNA TGTGCCAGCAGCTCCCCCCTCAATACAGGGGTGACCTACAATGAGCAGTTCTTC.

This clonotype was observed at least ten times. This chain joins TRBV18 and TRBJ2-1; 13 nucleotides agree with TRBD2. The germline V gene has CDR1 KGHSH and CDR2 LQKENI. J gave up 8 bases and V 4 bases, and 5 bases lay outside the gene matches. The CDR3 length is 15 residues. This chain's CDR3 is CASSRGLAGVHEQFF. CDR3 DNA: TGTGCCAGCTCACGCGGACTAGCGGGAGTCCATGAGCAGTTCTTC.

This clonotype was detected ten times or more. The chain couples TRBV30 to TRBJ1-6; TRBD1 is a possible D gene (5 bases). Germline lookup yields CDR1 GTSNPN and CDR2 SVGIG (reference sequence). The ends were cut back, 3 bases at V and 15 bases at J, with 21 bases in the middle. This CDR3 is 14 amino acids long. The CDR3 nucleotides are TGTGCCTGGAGGCAGGTACAGCAGGGTTTCCTCCTCCACTTT. Protein sequence: CAWRQVQQGFLLHF.

The chain employs TRBV19 and TRBJ1-5; TRBD1 agrees at 7 bases. Germline CDR1 and CDR2: LNHDA and SQIVND (reference sequence). The V segment lost 3 bases and the J segment 5 bases; nucleotides outside the gene matches: 1. The CDR3 length is 13 residues. CDR3 bases: TGTGCCAGTAGTATCCAGGGGGATCAGCCCCAGCATTTT. Residues: CASSIQGDQPQHF.

Ten or more counts support this clonotype. This chain links TRBV30 with TRBJ1-2; D is possibly TRBD1 (6 bases). Per germline, CDR1 GTSNPN and CDR2 SVGIG (reference sequence). The V end was cut by 4 bases, the J end by 7 bases, with 13 bases between. This CDR3 is built from 12 residues. CDR3 region: CAWTPGGAGYTF. In nucleotides, the CDR3 is TGTGCCTGGACCCCGGGGGGCGCTGGCTACACCTTC.

In its sample, this clonotype was seen once. Given a much more abundant clone one base away, this may be a read error. This chain uses TRBV28 with TRBJ2-4; TRBD1 or TRBD2 may be the D gene (5 bases each). The ends were cut back, 4 bases at V and 6 bases at J, with 22 bases in the middle. This CDR3 is built from 17 residues. Germline V gene lookup returns CDR1 MDHEN and CDR2 SYDVKM. CDR3 coding DNA: TGTGCCAGCAGTTCACCAGCATCGGGACCGACCATAAACATTCAGTACTTC. Translation: CASSSPASGPTINIQYF.

There are many counts of this clonotype. The chain links TRBV7-9 to TRBJ2-3, with 11 bases that match TRBD2. Germline trimming cut 4 bases from V and 0 bases from J; bases unmatched to any gene: 6. Germline CDR1 reads SEHNR; CDR2 reads FQNEAQ (reference sequence). This CDR3 is 17 amino acids long. The CDR3 is CASSSGLAEASTDTQYF. Written as DNA, the CDR3 is TGTGCCAGCAGCTCGGGACTAGCGGAGGCTAGCACAGATACGCAGTATTTT.

This chain links TRBV29-1 with TRBJ1-4, with a tentative D call TRBD1 (6 bases). The CDR3 spans 16 residues. Germline V CDR1 and CDR2: SQVTM, ANQGSEA. Trimming stripped 6 bases from V and 6 bases from J, with 23 bases between. CDR3 sequence reads: CSVGDNGPFSYEKLFF. The CDR3 DNA reads as TGCAGCGTGGGGGACAATGGGCCTTTCTCATATGAAAAACTGTTTTTT.

The sample holds many counts of this clonotype. The chain joins TRBV3-1 to TRBJ2-5, with 8 bases that match TRBD1. The CDR3 is made up of 15 amino acids. Per the germline V gene, CDR1 is LGHDT and CDR2 is YNNKEL (reference sequence). The V gene end was trimmed by 3 bases and the J gene end by 4 bases; junction bases not matched to a gene: 7. Here the CDR3 reads CASSQGPGTGETQYF. DNA for the CDR3: TGTGCCAGCAGCCAGGGTCCAGGGACAGGAGAGACCCAGTACTTC.

This clonotype has a count of ten or more. The V gene is TRBV7-9, the J gene TRBJ2-3, with D unresolved. Trimming removed 8 bases at V and 1 base at J, with 16 bases between. Germline assignment: CDR1 SEHNR and CDR2 FQNEAQ (reference sequence). CDR3 length equals 15 residues. CDR3 residues: CASPRGPPGTDTQYF. CDR3 DNA: TGTGCCAGCCCCCGTGGGCCCCCGGGCACAGATACGCAGTATTTT.

V usage is TRBV7-8 and J usage is TRBJ1-3; 9 nucleotides align to TRBD1. The germline CDR1 and CDR2 sequences are SGHVS and FQNEAQ. Trimming removed 5 bases from V and 3 bases from J; junction bases left unmatched: 5. The CDR3 consists of 15 residues. CDR3 residues: CASSRTGDFGNTIYF. The CDR3 bases are TGTGCCAGCAGCCGGACAGGGGATTTTGGAAACACCATATATTTT. Variable domain in full (rest from reference TRBV7-8 and TRBJ1-3): GAGVSQSPRYKVAKRGQDVALRCDPISGHVSLFWYQQALGQGPEFLTYFQNEAQLDKSGLPSDRFFAERPEGSVSTLKIQRTQQEDSAVYLCASSRTGDFGNTIYFGEGSWLTVV.

The sample holds a few counts of this clonotype. V gene TRBV19 combines with J gene TRBJ1-2; the D gene is possibly TRBD1 (5 bases). Germline values: CDR1 LNHDA, CDR2 SQIVND (reference sequence). CDR3 size: 14 residues. V dropped 7 bases and J dropped 0 bases, with 12 bases sitting between them. This chain's CDR3 is CASKDGAANYGYTF. CDR3 sequence (DNA): TGTGCCAGTAAAGATGGGGCTGCTAACTATGGCTACACCTTC.

In its sample, this clonotype was seen many times. V and J are TRBV5-1 and TRBJ2-7; TRBD1 is a possible D gene (6 bases). V was trimmed by 4 bases and J by 2 bases, leaving 13 bases between them. CDR3 size: 14 residues. Germline V CDR1 and CDR2: SGHRS, YFSETQ. CDR3 protein: CASSLRDTAYEQYF. In DNA form, the CDR3 reads TGCGCCAGCAGCCTCCGGGACACCGCCTACGAGCAGTACTTC.